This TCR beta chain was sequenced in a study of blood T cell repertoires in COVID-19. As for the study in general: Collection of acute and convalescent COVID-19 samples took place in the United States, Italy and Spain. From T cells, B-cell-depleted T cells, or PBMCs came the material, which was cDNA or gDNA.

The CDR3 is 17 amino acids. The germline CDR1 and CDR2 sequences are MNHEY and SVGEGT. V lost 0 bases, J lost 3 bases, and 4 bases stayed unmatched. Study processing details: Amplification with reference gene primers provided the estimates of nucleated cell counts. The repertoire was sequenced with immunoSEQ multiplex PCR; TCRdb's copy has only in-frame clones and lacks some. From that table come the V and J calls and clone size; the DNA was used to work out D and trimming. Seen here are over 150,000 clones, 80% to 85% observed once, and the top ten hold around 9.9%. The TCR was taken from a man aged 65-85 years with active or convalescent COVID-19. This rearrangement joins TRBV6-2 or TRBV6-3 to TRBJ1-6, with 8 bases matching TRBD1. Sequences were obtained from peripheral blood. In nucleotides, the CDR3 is TGTGCCAGCAGTTACTCATCAGGGGGCGTCTATAATTCACCCCTCCACTTT. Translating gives CASSYSSGGVYNSPLHF.